Reported below is one T cell receptor beta chain. Which antigen it targets is not known. Base qualities are not provided; no much larger clone lies one nucleotide away. Every depressed patient was matched in pairs with a non-depressed control on sex, age, current smoking status and body mass index. Every participant was of European descent. A DSM-IV diagnosis of major depressive disorder and a Hamilton Rating Scale for Depression score of at least 18 were present in all patients. Before enrollment, patients had taken no psychiatric medication, antidepressants included, for at least 8 weeks. Among patients, depression severity was moderate to severe. Major medical conditions, Axis I/II comorbidities, regular medication or illicit drug use, and drinking over 100 g alcohol weekly were applied as exclusion criteria for all participants. Roughly 28 ml of peripheral blood was collected from each participant into EDTA tubes. Magnetic negative selection with the BD IMag Human CD4 T Lymphocyte Enrichment Set was used to purify CD4+ T cells from thawed PBMCs. A purity of 90% to 95% was typically achieved with the CD4+ enrichment method, as confirmed by flow cytometry. TCRbeta sequencing was performed on a subgroup of about five case-control pairs selected blind to chemokine receptor expression and flow-cytometric repertoire skewing results. All blood samples were collected in the morning at 8:00 a.m., and PBMCs were isolated by Ficoll-Hypaque gradient centrifugation. PBMCs were gradually cooled to -80 degrees C for cryopreservation and then kept in liquid nitrogen until assay.

The data are from a study of untreated major depressive disorder (dated by TCRdb to the late 2010s). Regarding the study in general: This cross-sectional case-control study compared T cell phenotype and TCR repertoire between antidepressant-free major depressive disorder patients and individually matched non-depressed controls.

The full study reports these points: The sequencing comparisons used one-tailed planned tests on only three preselected Vbeta families. A comparatively small study sample was produced by the strict matching and exclusion criteria, and the generalizability of findings was thereby limited.

The Qiagen DNeasy Blood and Tissue Kit was used to extract total genomic DNA from the purified CD4+ T cells. The TCRbeta CDR3 region, defined according to IMGT, was amplified and sequenced using immunoSEQ immunosequencing protocols. From the authors' description of their analysis: Raw sequence data were preprocessed by the immunoSEQ service for PCR and sequencing error correction. The sequence data were loaded into the immunoSEQ Analyzer and then analyzed further using VDJtools v1.0.7. Patient-control differences were tested with the paired Wilcoxon signed-rank test. The immuneACCESS repertoire file appears here via TCRdb, limited to in-frame rearrangements. These files lack a portion of the clones; in checked studies, under half of the deficit traces to unresolved V genes, and the cause of the others is not known. V and J calls plus clone size are reproduced from that table; the DNA served to infer D and trimming. The sample records roughly 13,000 clones, 85% to 95% of which are singletons. Of the sample, 0.7% to 0.85% is held by the ten largest clones.

What was sequenced was CD4+ T cells from PBMCs. The sequence derives from a man aged 30 to 39 with major depressive disorder.

The DNA reads as follows: TGTGCCAGCAAAATCACAGGGAATAGCAATCAGCCCCAGCATTTT. Its protein product is CASKITGNSNQPQHF. The sequence links TRBV2 to TRBJ1-5; TRBD1 is perhaps the D gene, given 6 matching bases. V was cut back by 7 bases and J by 0 bases, leaving a gap of 13 bases between them. CDR1 and CDR2 are drawn from the germline V gene: SNHLY, FYNNEI. Including cysteine and phenylalanine, the CDR3 has 15 amino acids. The DNA shown is the 45-base CDR3, in frame from base 1.